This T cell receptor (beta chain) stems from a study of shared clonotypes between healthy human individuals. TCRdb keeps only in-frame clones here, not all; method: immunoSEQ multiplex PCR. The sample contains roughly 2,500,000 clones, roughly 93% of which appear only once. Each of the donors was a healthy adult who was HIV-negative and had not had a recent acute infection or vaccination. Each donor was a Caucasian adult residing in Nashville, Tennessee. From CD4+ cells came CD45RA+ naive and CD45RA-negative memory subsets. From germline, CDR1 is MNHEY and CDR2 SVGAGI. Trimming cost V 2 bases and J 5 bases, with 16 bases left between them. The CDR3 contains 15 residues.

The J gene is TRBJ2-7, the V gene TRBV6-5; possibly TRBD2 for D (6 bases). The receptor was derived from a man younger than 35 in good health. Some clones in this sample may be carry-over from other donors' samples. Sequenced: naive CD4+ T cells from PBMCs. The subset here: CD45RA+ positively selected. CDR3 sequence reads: CASSYRGAGTDEQYF. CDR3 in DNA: TGTGCCAGCAGTTACCGCGGAGCGGGCACCGACGAGCAGTACTTC.